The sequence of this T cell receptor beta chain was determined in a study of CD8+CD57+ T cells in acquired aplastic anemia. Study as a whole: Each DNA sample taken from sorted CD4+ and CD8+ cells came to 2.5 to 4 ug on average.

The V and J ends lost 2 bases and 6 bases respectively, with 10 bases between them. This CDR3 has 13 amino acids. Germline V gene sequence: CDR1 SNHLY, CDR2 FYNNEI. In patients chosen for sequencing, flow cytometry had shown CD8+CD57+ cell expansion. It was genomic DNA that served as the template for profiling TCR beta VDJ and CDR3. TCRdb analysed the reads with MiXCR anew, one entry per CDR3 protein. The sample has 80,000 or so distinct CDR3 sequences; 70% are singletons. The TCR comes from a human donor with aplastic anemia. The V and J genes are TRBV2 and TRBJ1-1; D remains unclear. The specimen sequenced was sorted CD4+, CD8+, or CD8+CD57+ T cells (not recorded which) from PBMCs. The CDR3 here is CASSESAAAEAFF. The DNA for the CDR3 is TGTGCCAGCAGTGAATCAGCAGCGGCTGAAGCTTTCTTT.